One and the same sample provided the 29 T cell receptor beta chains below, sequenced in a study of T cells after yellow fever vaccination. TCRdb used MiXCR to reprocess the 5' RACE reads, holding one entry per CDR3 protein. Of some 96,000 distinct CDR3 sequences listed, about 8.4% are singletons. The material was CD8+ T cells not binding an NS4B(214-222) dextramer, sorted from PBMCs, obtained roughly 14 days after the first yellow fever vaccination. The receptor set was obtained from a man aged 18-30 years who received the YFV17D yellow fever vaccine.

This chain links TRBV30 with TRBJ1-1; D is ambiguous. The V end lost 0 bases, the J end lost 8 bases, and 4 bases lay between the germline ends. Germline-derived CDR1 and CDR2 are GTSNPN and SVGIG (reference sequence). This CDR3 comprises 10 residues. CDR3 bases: TGTGCCTGGAGTGTATCGGAAGCTTTCTTT. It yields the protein CAWSVSEAFF.

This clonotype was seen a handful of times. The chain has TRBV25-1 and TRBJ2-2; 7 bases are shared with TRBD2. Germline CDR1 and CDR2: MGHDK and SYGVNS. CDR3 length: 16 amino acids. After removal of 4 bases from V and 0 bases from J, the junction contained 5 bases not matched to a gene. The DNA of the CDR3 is TGTGCCAGCAGTGGCCTAGCGGACTCGAACACCGGGGAGCTGTTTTTT. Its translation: CASSGLADSNTGELFF.

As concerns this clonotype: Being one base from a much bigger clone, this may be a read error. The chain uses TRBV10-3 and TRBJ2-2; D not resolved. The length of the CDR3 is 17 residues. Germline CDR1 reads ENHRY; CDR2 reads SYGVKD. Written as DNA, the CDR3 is TGTGCCATCAGTGAGACGGCGGCCCGATTGAACTCCGGGGAGCTGTTTTTT. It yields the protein CAISETAARLNSGELFF.

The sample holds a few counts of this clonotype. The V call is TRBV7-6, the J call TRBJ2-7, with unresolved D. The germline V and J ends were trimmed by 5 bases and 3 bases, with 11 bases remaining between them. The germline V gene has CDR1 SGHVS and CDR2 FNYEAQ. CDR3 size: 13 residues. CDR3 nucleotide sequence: TGTGCCAGCAGCCTCGGGCCAGACTACGAGCAGTACGTC. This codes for CASSLGPDYEQYV.

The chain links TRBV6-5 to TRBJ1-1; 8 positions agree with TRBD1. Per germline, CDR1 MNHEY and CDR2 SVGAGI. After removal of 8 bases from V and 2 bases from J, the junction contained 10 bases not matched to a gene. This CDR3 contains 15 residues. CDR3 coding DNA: TGTGCCAGCTCCATAGTGGCAGGGGGCAACACTGAAGCTTTCTTT. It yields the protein CASSIVAGGNTEAFF.

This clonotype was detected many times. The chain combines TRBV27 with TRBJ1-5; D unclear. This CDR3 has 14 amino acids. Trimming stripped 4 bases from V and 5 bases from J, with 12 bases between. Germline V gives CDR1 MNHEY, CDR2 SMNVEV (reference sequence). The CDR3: CASSSMGFDQPQHF. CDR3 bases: TGTGCCAGCAGTTCTATGGGGTTCGATCAGCCCCAGCATTTT.

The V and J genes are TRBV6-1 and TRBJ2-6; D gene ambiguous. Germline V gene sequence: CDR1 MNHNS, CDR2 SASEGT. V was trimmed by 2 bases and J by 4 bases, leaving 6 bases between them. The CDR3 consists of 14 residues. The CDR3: CASSELRGANVLTF. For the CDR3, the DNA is TGTGCCAGCAGTGAATTACGGGGGGCCAACGTCCTGACTTTC.

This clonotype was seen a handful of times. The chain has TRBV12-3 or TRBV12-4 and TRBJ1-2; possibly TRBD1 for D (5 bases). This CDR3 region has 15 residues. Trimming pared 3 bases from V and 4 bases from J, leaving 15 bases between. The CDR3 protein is CASSLTDYDTYGYTF. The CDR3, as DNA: TGTGCCAGCAGTTTGACAGACTACGATACCTATGGCTACACCTTC.

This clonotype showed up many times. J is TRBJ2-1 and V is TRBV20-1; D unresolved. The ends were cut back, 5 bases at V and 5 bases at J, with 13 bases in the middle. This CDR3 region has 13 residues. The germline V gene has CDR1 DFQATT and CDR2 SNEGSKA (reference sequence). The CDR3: CSAAAGLDNEQFF. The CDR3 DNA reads TGCAGTGCTGCAGCCGGGTTAGACAATGAGCAGTTCTTC.

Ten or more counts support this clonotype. The CDR3 DNA follows: TGTGCCAGCAGCCCGGGACGTTCGGTGGAGACCCAGTACTTC. The encoded protein is CASSPGRSVETQYF. V is TRBV7-2 and J is TRBJ2-5; either TRBD1 or TRBD2 may fit D (5 bases each). Trimming shortened V by 5 bases and J by 5 bases, and 15 bases separated the two germline ends. Germline CDR1 reads SGHTA; CDR2 reads FQGNSA. The CDR3 runs 14 residues.

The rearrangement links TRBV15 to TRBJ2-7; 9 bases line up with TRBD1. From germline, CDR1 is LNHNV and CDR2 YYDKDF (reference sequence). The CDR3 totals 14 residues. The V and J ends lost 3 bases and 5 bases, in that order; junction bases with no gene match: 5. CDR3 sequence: CATSRRDRDHEQYF. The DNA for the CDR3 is TGTGCCACCAGCAGGAGGGACAGGGACCACGAGCAGTACTTC.

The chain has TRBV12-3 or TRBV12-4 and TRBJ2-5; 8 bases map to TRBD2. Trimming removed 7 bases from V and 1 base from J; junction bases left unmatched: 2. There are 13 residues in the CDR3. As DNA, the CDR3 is TGTGCCAGCAAAGCGGGGGTCCAAGAGACCCAGTACTTC. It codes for CASKAGVQETQYF.

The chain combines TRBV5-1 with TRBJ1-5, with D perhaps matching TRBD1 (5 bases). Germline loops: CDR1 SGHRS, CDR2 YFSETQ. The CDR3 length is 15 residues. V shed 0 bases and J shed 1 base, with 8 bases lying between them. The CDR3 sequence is CASSLEGASNQPQHF. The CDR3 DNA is TGCGCCAGCAGCTTGGAAGGGGCAAGCAATCAGCCCCAGCATTTT.

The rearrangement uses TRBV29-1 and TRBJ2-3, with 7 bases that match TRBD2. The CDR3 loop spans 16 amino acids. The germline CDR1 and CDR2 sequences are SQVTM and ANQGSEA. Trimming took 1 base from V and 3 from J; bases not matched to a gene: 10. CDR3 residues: CSVEAPGGGWTDTQYF. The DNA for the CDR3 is TGCAGCGTTGAAGCCCCGGGGGGAGGATGGACAGATACGCAGTATTTT.

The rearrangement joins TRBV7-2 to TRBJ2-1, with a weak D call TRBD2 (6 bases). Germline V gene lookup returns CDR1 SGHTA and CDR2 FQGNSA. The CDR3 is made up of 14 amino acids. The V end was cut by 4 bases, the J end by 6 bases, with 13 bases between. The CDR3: CASSSPGGLNEQFF. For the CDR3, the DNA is TGTGCCAGCAGCTCTCCCGGGGGTCTCAATGAGCAGTTCTTC.

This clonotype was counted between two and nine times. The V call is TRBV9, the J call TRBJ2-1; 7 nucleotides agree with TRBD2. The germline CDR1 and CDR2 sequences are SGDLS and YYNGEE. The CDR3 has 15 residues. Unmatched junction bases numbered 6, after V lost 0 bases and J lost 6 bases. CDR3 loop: CASSVGGGESNEQFF. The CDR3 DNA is TGTGCCAGCAGCGTAGGTGGGGGGGAATCCAATGAGCAGTTCTTC.

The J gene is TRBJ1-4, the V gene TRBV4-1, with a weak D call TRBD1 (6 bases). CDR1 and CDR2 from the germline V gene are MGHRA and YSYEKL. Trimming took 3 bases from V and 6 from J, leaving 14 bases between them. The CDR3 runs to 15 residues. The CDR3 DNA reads TGCGCCAGCAGCCATCGCCCAGGGGAGTATGAAAAACTGTTTTTT. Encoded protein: CASSHRPGEYEKLFF.

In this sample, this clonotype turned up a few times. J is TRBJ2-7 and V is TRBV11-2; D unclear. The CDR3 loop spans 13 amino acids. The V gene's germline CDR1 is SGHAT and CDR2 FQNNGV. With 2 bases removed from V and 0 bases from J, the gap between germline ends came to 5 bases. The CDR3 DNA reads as TGTGCCAGCAGCTTACAGAGCTCCTACGAGCAGTACGTC. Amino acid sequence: CASSLQSSYEQYV.

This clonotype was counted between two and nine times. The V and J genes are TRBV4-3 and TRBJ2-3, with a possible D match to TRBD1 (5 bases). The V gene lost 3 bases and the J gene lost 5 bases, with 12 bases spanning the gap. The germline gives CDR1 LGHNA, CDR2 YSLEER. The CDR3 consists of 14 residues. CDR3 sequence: CASSHPTEGDTQYF. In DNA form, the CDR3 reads TGCGCCAGCAGCCACCCGACAGAAGGAGATACGCAGTATTTT.

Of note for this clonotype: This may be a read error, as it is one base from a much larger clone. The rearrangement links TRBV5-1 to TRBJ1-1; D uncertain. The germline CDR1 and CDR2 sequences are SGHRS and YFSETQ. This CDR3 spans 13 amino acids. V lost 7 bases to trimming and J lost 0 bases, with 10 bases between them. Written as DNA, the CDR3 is TGCGCCAGCCCAGTCGGACTGAACACTGAAGCTTTCTTT. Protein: CASPVGLNTEAFF.

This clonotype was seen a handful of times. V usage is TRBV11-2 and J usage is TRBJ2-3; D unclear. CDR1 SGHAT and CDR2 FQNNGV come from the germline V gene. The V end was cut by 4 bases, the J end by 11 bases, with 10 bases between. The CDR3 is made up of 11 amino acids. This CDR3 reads CASSSQREQYF. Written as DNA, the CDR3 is TGTGCCAGCAGCTCCCAAAGGGAGCAGTATTTT.

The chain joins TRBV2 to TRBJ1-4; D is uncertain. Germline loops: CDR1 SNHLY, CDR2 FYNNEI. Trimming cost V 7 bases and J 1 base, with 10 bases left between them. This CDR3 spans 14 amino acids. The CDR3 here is CASIGRETNEKLFF. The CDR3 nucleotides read TGTGCCAGCATCGGCCGGGAAACTAATGAAAAACTGTTTTTT.

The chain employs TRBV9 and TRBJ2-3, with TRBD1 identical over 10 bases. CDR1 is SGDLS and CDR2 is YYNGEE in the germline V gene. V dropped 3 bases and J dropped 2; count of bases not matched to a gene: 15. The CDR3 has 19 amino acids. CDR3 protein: CASSAYPGQGFTYTDTQYF. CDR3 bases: TGTGCCAGCAGCGCCTACCCGGGACAGGGGTTTACTTACACAGATACGCAGTATTTT.

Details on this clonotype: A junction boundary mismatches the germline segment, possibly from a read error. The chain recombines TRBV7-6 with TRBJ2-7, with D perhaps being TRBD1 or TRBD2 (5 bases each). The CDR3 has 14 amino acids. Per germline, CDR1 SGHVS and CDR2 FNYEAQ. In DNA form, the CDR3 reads TGTGTCAGCAGCTTATCAGGTGGGGGAACCGAGCAGTACTTC. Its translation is CVSSLSGGGTEQYF.

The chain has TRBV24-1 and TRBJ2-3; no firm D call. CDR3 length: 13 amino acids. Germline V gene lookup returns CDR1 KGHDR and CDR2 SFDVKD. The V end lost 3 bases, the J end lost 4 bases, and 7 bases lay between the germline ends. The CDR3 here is CATSDQGSDTQYF. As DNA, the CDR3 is TGTGCCACCAGTGATCAAGGGTCAGATACGCAGTATTTT.

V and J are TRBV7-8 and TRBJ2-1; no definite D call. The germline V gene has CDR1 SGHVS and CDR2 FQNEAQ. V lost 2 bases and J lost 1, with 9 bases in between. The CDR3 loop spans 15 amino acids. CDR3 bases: TGTGCCAGCAGCTTAAAGGTAGGATCCTACAATGAGCAGTTCTTC. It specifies CASSLKVGSYNEQFF. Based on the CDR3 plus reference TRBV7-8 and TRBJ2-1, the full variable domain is GAGVSQSPRYKVAKRGQDVALRCDPISGHVSLFWYQQALGQGPEFLTYFQNEAQLDKSGLPSDRFFAERPEGSVSTLKIQRTQQEDSAVYLCASSLKVGSYNEQFFGPGTRLTVL.

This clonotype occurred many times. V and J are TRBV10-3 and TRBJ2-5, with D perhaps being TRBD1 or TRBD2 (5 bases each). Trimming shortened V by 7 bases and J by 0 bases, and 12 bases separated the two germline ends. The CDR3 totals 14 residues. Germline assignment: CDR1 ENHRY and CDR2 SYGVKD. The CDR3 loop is CAITKGPDQETQYF. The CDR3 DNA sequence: TGTGCCATCACCAAGGGACCCGACCAAGAGACCCAGTACTTC.

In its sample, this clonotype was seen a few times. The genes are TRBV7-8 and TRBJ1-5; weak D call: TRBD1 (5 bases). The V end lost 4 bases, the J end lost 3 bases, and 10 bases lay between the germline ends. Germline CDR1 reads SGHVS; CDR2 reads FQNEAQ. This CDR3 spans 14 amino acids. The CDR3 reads CASSSQTVNQPQHF. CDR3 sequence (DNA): TGTGCCAGCAGCTCCCAGACAGTCAATCAGCCCCAGCATTTT.

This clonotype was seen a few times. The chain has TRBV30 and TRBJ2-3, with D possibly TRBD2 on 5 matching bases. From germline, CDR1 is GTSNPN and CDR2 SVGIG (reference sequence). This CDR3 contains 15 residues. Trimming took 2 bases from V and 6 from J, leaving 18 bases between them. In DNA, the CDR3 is TGTGCCTGGAGTAACGGACTCACTCCTTCGGATACGCAGTATTTT. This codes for CAWSNGLTPSDTQYF.